This T cell receptor (beta chain) came from a study of post-analysis software for immune sequencing data. The wider study: Recorded subtypes: relapsing-remitting, secondary progressive, progressive-relapsing; some patients unannotated. Regarding the study as a whole: Significantly lower normalized Chao1 diversity was found in patients with multiple sclerosis relative to controls. Roughly 5 TRBV segments, TRBV5-6, TRBV5-1 and TRBV20-1 among them, were found more frequent in patients than controls.

TCR beta cDNA libraries had unique molecular identifiers. Input populations of roughly 0.95 to 10 million T cells gave rise to around 480,000 cDNA molecules. MiXCR, run by TCRdb on the PCR reads, gives a single entry per CDR3 protein. The repertoire holds 350,000 to 500,000 distinct CDR3 sequences, with 30% to 45% as singletons. As for this clonotype: Its antigen is unknown.

This CDR3 is 14 amino acids long. In germline, CDR1 is MGHRA, CDR2 YSYEKL. V was trimmed by 4 bases and J by 8 bases, leaving 16 bases between them. Sequenced input: blood. This sequence joins TRBV4-1 and TRBJ2-3; D perhaps matches TRBD1 (6 bases). The sequence was collected from a girl aged 2-15 years with multiple sclerosis. The CDR3 protein is CASSRLKGVATQYF. The DNA of the CDR3 is TGCGCCAGCAGCCGCCTCAAGGGGGTGGCTACGCAGTATTTT.